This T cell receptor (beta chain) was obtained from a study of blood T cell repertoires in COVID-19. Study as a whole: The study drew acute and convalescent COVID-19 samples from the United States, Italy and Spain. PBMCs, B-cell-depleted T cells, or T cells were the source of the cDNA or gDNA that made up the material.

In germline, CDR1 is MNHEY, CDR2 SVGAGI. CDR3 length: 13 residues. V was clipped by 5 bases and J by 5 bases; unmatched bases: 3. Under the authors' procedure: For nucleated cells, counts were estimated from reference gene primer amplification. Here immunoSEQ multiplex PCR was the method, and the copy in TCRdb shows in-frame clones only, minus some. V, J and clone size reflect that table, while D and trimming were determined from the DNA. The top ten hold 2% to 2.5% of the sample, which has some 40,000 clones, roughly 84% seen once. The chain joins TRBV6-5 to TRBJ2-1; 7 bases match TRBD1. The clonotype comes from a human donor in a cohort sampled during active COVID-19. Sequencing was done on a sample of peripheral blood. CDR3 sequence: CASSPGTDNEQFF. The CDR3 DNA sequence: TGTGCCAGCAGTCCCGGGACAGACAATGAGCAGTTCTTC.